These T cell receptor beta chains were read from a single sample in a study of human T cells and chemical hapten exposure. TCRdb reanalysed the 5' RACE reads using MiXCR and keeps one entry per CDR3 protein. Seen here are some 78,000 distinct CDR3 sequences, roughly 7.7% observed once, and the top ten hold 2% to 2.5%. Receptor source: a male donor in good health. Both conserved end residues are part of each CDR3. A D gene is named only where the DNA matches it firmly. Part of the rows lack a size; the others show once, few, many or a class for expanded clones.

v_gene	j_gene	abundance	d_gene	CDR3aa	CDR3nt
TRBV5-5	TRBJ1-5	many	NA	CASSLPSEHRDGSNQPQHF	TGTGCCAGCAGCTTGCCGAGTGAACACAGGGACGGCAGCAATCAGCCCCAGCATTTT
TRBV20-1	TRBJ1-6	few	TRBD1	CSATGQGANSPLHF	TGCAGTGCTACGGGACAGGGGGCAAATTCACCCCTCCACTTT
TRBV6-5	TRBJ1-2	many	NA	CASSPRAAHYGYTF	TGTGCCAGCAGTCCCCGAGCGGCTCACTATGGCTACACCTTC
TRBV7-2	TRBJ1-1	few	NA	CASKGGVGWGDTEAFF	TGTGCCAGCAAGGGCGGAGTGGGGTGGGGGGACACTGAAGCTTTCTTT
TRBV4-2	TRBJ1-2	few	NA	CASSQADDSGYTF	TGTGCCAGCAGCCAGGCGGACGACTCGGGCTACACCTTC
TRBV20-1	TRBJ2-7	NA	TRBD2	CSAAGTRVEQYF	TGCAGTGCTGCCGGGACTAGGGTCGAGCAGTACTTC
TRBV6-6	TRBJ2-4	few	TRBD1	CASRVGTVLAKNIQYF	TGTGCCAGCAGAGTCGGGACAGTTCTAGCCAAAAACATTCAGTACTTC
TRBV7-2	TRBJ1-6	few	NA	CASSLHNLGRISPLHF	TGTGCCAGCAGCTTACACAATCTTGGACGTATTTCACCCCTCCACTTT
TRBV6-2/TRBV6-3	TRBJ1-5	NA	NA	CASRPSLGDVQPQHF	TGTGCCAGCAGACCCTCACTGGGGGATGTACAGCCCCAGCATTTT
TRBV7-9	TRBJ1-4	NA	TRBD1	CASSLPQGNEKLFF	TGTGCCAGCAGCTTACCACAGGGGAATGAAAAACTGTTTTTT
TRBV6-4	TRBJ2-1	few	TRBD2	CASSLSGGANEQFF	TGTGCCAGCAGTTTGAGCGGGGGGGCAAATGAGCAGTTCTTC
TRBV6-6	TRBJ2-1	many	TRBD2	CASSYSPLAGIYNEQFF	TGTGCCAGCAGTTACTCCCCCTTAGCGGGAATCTACAATGAGCAGTTCTTC
TRBV20-1	TRBJ2-7	many	NA	CSARGGSDGSSYEQYF	TGCAGTGCTAGAGGAGGCTCCGACGGAAGCTCCTACGAGCAGTACTTC
TRBV6-6	TRBJ2-7	few	NA	CASTPGRARGEQYF	TGTGCCAGCACCCCAGGGCGGGCCAGGGGCGAGCAGTACTTC
TRBV7-9	TRBJ1-6	few	NA	CASSLAPGGDNSPLHF	TGTGCCAGCAGCTTAGCACCCGGAGGGGATAATTCACCCCTCCACTTT
TRBV4-2	TRBJ2-2	many	NA	CASSQDLGSAGELFF	TGTGCCAGCAGCCAAGATTTAGGTTCCGCCGGGGAGCTGTTTTTT
TRBV28	TRBJ1-2	many	NA	CASSEGSLNYGYTF	TGTGCCAGCAGTGAGGGGTCCCTAAACTATGGCTACACCTTC
TRBV28	TRBJ1-4	few	NA	CASSFQTTNEKLFF	TGTGCCAGCAGTTTCCAAACAACTAATGAAAAACTGTTTTTT
TRBV4-1	TRBJ2-7	NA	NA	CASSQDPRAGEQYF	TGCGCCAGCAGCCAAGATCCCAGGGCGGGAGAGCAGTACTTC
TRBV5-4	TRBJ2-5	NA	TRBD2	CASSFAAGGQETQYF	TGTGCCAGCAGCTTCGCAGCGGGAGGACAAGAGACCCAGTACTTC
TRBV4-1	TRBJ2-7	many	NA	CASSQDSGRMYEQYF	TGCGCCAGCAGCCAAGATTCAGGCAGAATGTACGAGCAGTACTTC
TRBV29-1	TRBJ2-1	NA	NA	CSVLTRGGLYNEQFF	TGCAGCGTCCTAACCCGGGGAGGCTTATACAATGAGCAGTTCTTC
TRBV11-2	TRBJ2-5	many	NA	CASSFMSGETQYF	TGTGCCAGCAGCTTTATGTCTGGGGAGACCCAGTACTTC
TRBV4-3	TRBJ2-2	many	NA	CASSFRGALIGELFF	TGCGCCAGCAGCTTCCGGGGGGCCCTAATCGGGGAGCTGTTTTTT
TRBV2	TRBJ1-2	NA	TRBD1	CASRSGGDGYTF	TGTGCCAGCAGGTCAGGGGGCGATGGCTACACCTTC
TRBV29-1	TRBJ2-7	NA	NA	CSVASAASSYEQYF	TGCAGCGTTGCATCAGCGGCAAGCTCCTACGAGCAGTACTTC
TRBV20-1	TRBJ2-3	NA	TRBD2	CSAGGTSATDTQYF	TGCAGTGCCGGAGGGACTAGCGCCACAGATACGCAGTATTTT
TRBV7-2	TRBJ2-7	many	NA	CASSLGVGGSYEQYF	TGTGCCAGCAGCTTAGGCGTCGGGGGCTCCTACGAGCAGTACTTC
TRBV5-1	TRBJ2-1	many	NA	CASSFMGPRGVYNEQFF	TGCGCCAGCAGCTTTATGGGCCCCCGGGGTGTCTACAATGAGCAGTTCTTC
TRBV7-9	TRBJ2-1	NA	TRBD2	CASSILAGEYNKQFF	TGTGCCAGCAGCATCCTGGCGGGAGAGTACAATAAGCAGTTCTTC
TRBV6-6	TRBJ2-1	few	NA	CASSSDRPSQFF	TGTGCCAGCAGTTCAGACAGGCCTTCGCAATTCTTC
TRBV5-1	TRBJ1-1	many	NA	CASSLVSGASNTEAFF	TGCGCCAGCAGCTTGGTCTCAGGGGCCTCGAACACTGAAGCTTTCTTT
TRBV7-9	TRBJ2-5	few	NA	CASSLSETQYF	TGTGCCAGCAGCTTATCAGAGACCCAGTACTTC
TRBV29-1	TRBJ2-7	many	NA	CSTLTGAPYEQYF	TGCAGCACATTAACCGGGGCCCCCTACGAGCAGTACTTC
TRBV10-2	TRBJ1-5	many	NA	CASSGSDSNQPQHF	TGCGCCAGCAGTGGATCAGATAGCAATCAGCCCCAGCATTTT
TRBV5-5	TRBJ2-7	many	NA	CASSSGQNYEQYF	TGTGCCAGCAGCTCCGGACAGAACTACGAGCAGTACTTC
TRBV12-3/TRBV12-4	TRBJ2-1	NA	NA	CASMGWRQLYNEQFF	TGTGCCAGCATGGGATGGAGACAGCTATACAATGAGCAGTTCTTC
TRBV7-9	TRBJ2-7	many	NA	CASSLRGTPANEQYF	TGTGCCAGCAGCTTGAGGGGGACTCCAGCGAACGAGCAGTACTTC
TRBV4-2	TRBJ1-2	NA	NA	CASSPGGYYGYTF	TGTGCCAGCAGCCCCGGCGGCTACTATGGCTACACCTTC
TRBV12-3/TRBV12-4	TRBJ2-1	few	TRBD2	CASSKTSGSVSYNEQFF	TGTGCCAGCAGTAAGACTAGCGGGAGTGTGTCCTACAATGAGCAGTTCTTC
TRBV6-6	TRBJ1-2	NA	TRBD1	CASRPERTGGPNYGYTF	TGTGCCAGCAGGCCCGAGAGGACAGGGGGCCCGAACTATGGCTACACCTTC